The 19 T cell receptor beta chains listed next were all sequenced from one sample in a study of human T cells and chemical hapten exposure. TCRdb itself ran the RACE reads through MiXCR, one entry per CDR3 protein. The table lists about 79,000 distinct CDR3 sequences, about 8.6% of them singletons. Time point indicated: healthy volunteer bleed at 6 weeks. Extraction yielded total RNA from whole blood (unfractionated). Material: whole blood. The receptors derive from a male donor in good health. Some clones in this sample may be carry-over from other donors' samples.

This clonotype was detected only a few times. The chain joins TRBV10-3 to TRBJ2-1; a possible D gene is TRBD1 (6 bases). Germline V gene lookup returns CDR1 ENHRY and CDR2 SYGVKD. The germline V and J ends were trimmed by 0 bases and 2 bases, with 8 bases remaining between them. The CDR3 runs to 15 residues. The CDR3 reads CAISESRGTYNEQFF. CDR3 sequence (DNA): TGTGCCATCAGTGAGTCGAGGGGGACCTACAATGAGCAGTTCTTC.

This chain connects TRBV10-3 to TRBJ2-6; 13 positions match TRBD2. Germline lookup yields CDR1 ENHRY and CDR2 SYGVKD. The V segment lost 7 bases and the J segment 0 bases; nucleotides outside the gene matches: 9. The CDR3 has 19 amino acids. CDR3 loop: CAITGTSGTVRSGANVLTF. CDR3 sequence (DNA): TGTGCCATCACCGGGACTAGCGGGACCGTTCGCTCTGGGGCCAACGTCCTGACTTTC.

J is TRBJ1-3 and V is TRBV7-2, with 9 bases identical to TRBD1. Unmatched junction bases numbered 4, after V lost 1 base and J lost 3 bases. CDR3 length: 16 residues. Germline V gene sequence: CDR1 SGHTA, CDR2 FQGNSA. The CDR3 here is CASSLGGQGLGNTIYF. CDR3 coding DNA: TGTGCCAGCAGCTTAGGGGGACAGGGTCTTGGAAACACCATATATTTT.

This clonotype was counted ten times or more. The gene calls are TRBV6-2 or TRBV6-3 and TRBJ1-1; D perhaps matches TRBD1 (5 bases). Trimming cost V 2 bases and J 4 bases, with 8 bases left between them. The CDR3 totals 13 residues. The V gene's germline CDR1 is MNHEY and CDR2 SVGEGT. CDR3 in amino acids: CASSYTGTTEAFF. The CDR3 DNA is TGTGCCAGCAGTTACACAGGCACCACTGAAGCTTTCTTT.

In its sample, this clonotype was seen many times. This rearrangement joins TRBV24-1 to TRBJ2-1, with 8 bases matching TRBD2. Germline assignment: CDR1 KGHDR and CDR2 SFDVKD. Trimming removed 7 bases from V and 7 bases from J; junction bases left unmatched: 5. The CDR3 has 13 amino acids. For the CDR3, the DNA is TGTGCCACCAGGGGAGCGGGAGTAAATGAGCAGTTCTTC. Translated, it gives CATRGAGVNEQFF.

In its sample, this clonotype was seen many times. This chain joins TRBV20-1 and TRBJ2-5, with 9 positions matching TRBD2. CDR1 DFQATT and CDR2 SNEGSKA come from the germline V gene (reference sequence). This CDR3 contains 14 residues. V trimming: 2 bases; J trimming: 4 bases; junction bases outside the gene matches: 5. The chain's CDR3 is CSARSSGRGETQYF. For the CDR3, the DNA is TGCAGTGCTAGAAGTAGCGGGAGAGGAGAGACCCAGTACTTC.

The chain joins TRBV6-5 to TRBJ1-1; tentatively, D is TRBD1 (5 bases). The length of the CDR3 is 15 residues. The V end lost 5 bases, the J end lost 0 bases, and 13 bases lay between the germline ends. Germline assignment: CDR1 MNHEY and CDR2 SVGAGI. CDR3 in amino acids: CASSPRGGLNTEAFF. In DNA, the CDR3 is TGTGCCAGCAGTCCGCGGGGGGGATTGAACACTGAAGCTTTCTTT.

This clonotype was observed many times. This chain connects TRBV6-6 to TRBJ2-3, with 15 bases that match TRBD2. V lost 5 bases to trimming and J lost 1 base; unmatched junction nucleotides: 13. CDR3 length equals 20 residues. Germline assignment: CDR1 MNHNY and CDR2 SVGAGI (reference sequence). As DNA, the CDR3 is TGTGCCAGCAGTCCACGGACTAGCGGGAGGGCCGTAAGGGGCACAGATACGCAGTATTTT. It codes for CASSPRTSGRAVRGTDTQYF.

V and J are TRBV7-9 and TRBJ1-3; no clear D gene. Trimming removed 3 bases at V and 4 bases at J, with 4 bases between. The CDR3 sequence is 12 residues long. Germline CDR1 reads SEHNR; CDR2 reads FQNEAQ (reference sequence). CDR3 sequence: CASSFWGNTIYF. The DNA for the CDR3 is TGTGCCAGCAGCTTTTGGGGAAACACCATATATTTT.

This clonotype has at least ten counts. The gene calls are TRBV20-1 and TRBJ2-3; D may be TRBD2 (5 bases). Germline assignment: CDR1 DFQATT and CDR2 SNEGSKA (reference sequence). V gave up 3 bases and J gave up 0 bases, with 10 bases separating them. The CDR3 has 14 amino acids. CDR3 in DNA: TGCAGTGCTAGCCTGGGAGCTAGCACAGATACGCAGTATTTT. Residues: CSASLGASTDTQYF.

The genes are TRBV12-3 or TRBV12-4 and TRBJ2-1; D is unresolved. The CDR3 runs 14 residues. With 3 bases removed from V and 0 bases from J, the gap between germline ends came to 6 bases. In DNA, the CDR3 is TGTGCCAGCAGTTTGCAGCTCTCCTACAATGAGCAGTTCTTC. Protein: CASSLQLSYNEQFF.

At least ten counts were recorded for this clonotype. J is TRBJ2-3 and V is TRBV12-3 or TRBV12-4; D ambiguous. Trimming took 2 bases from V and 1 from J, leaving 13 bases between them. The CDR3 consists of 16 residues. CDR3 amino acids: CASSLRFQRRTDTQYF. The CDR3 DNA reads TGTGCCAGCAGTTTAAGGTTTCAGCGCCGCACAGATACGCAGTATTTT.

This clonotype was recorded many times. The V call is TRBV29-1, the J call TRBJ1-1; D is unresolved. V dropped 4 bases and J dropped 1 base, with 13 bases sitting between them. Germline V gene lookup returns CDR1 SQVTM and CDR2 ANQGSEA. This CDR3 has 14 amino acids. In DNA, the CDR3 is TGCAGCGTTGGAGCGAGACATTCGAACACTGAAGCTTTCTTT. Translated, it gives CSVGARHSNTEAFF.

This clonotype has a single count. The gene calls are TRBV9 and TRBJ1-5; TRBD1 might be the D (6 bases). Germline V gene lookup returns CDR1 SGDLS and CDR2 YYNGEE. The CDR3 is 15 amino acids. Trimming cost V 4 bases and J 5 bases, with 16 bases left between them. The CDR3 DNA follows: TGTGCCAGCAGCAGCTCCCCGGGGGCGCATCAGCCCCAGCATTTT. Its protein is CASSSSPGAHQPQHF. Based on the CDR3 plus reference TRBV9 and TRBJ1-5, the full variable domain is DSGVTQTPKHLITATGQRVTLRCSPRSGDLSVYWYQQSLDQGLQFLIQYYNGEERAKGNILERFSAQQFPDLHSELNLSSLELGDSALYFCASSSSPGAHQPQHFGDGTRLSIL.

This clonotype was detected only a few times. This chain connects TRBV6-2 or TRBV6-3 to TRBJ2-1; D perhaps matches TRBD1 (6 bases). Per the germline V gene, CDR1 is MNHEY and CDR2 is SVGEGT. The CDR3 length is 13 residues. V was cut by 6 bases and J by 4 bases, with 10 bases left in between. In DNA, the CDR3 is TGTGCCAGCAGCCAGGACAGATACAATGAGCAGTTCTTC. Protein sequence: CASSQDRYNEQFF.

This clonotype was seen only once. The chain is built from TRBV19 and TRBJ2-7, with TRBD1 matching over 7 bases. The CDR3 has 13 amino acids. Per the germline V gene, CDR1 is LNHDA and CDR2 is SQIVND (reference sequence). Trimming at V came to 3 bases and at J to 1 base, leaving 0 bases not matched to a gene. The DNA for the CDR3 is TGTGCCAGTAGTATGGGACAGTCCTACGAGCAGTACTTC. It codes for CASSMGQSYEQYF.

The chain couples TRBV29-1 to TRBJ2-3, with 9 positions matching TRBD2. The germline V gene has CDR1 SQVTM and CDR2 ANQGSEA. The length of the CDR3 is 15 residues. J gave up 0 bases and V 3 bases, and 4 bases lay outside the gene matches. CDR3 in DNA: TGCAGCGTTGAGGCGGGGGGGCCGAGCACAGATACGCAGTATTTT. It codes for CSVEAGGPSTDTQYF.

This clonotype was detected only a few times. The gene calls are TRBV9 and TRBJ2-5; D remains unclear. Trimming removed 1 base from V and 3 bases from J, with 4 bases in between. Looked up from germline, CDR1 is SGDLS and CDR2 is YYNGEE. CDR3 length: 12 amino acids. CDR3: CASSVKEETQYF. The CDR3 DNA sequence: TGTGCCAGCAGCGTAAAAGAAGAGACCCAGTACTTC.

Worth noting for this clonotype: One base away lies a much larger clone, so this may be a sequencing read error. V is TRBV29-1 and J is TRBJ1-2; D call uncertain. There are 10 residues in the CDR3. Germline V lookup: CDR1 SQVTM, CDR2 ANQGSEA. V was pared by 1 base and J by 8 bases, with 5 bases between. For the CDR3, the DNA is TGCAGCGTTGAAGGGAGCGGCTACACCTTC. Translation: CSVEGSGYTF. Based on the CDR3 plus reference TRBV29-1 and TRBJ1-2, the full variable domain is SAVISQKPSRDICQRGTSLTIQCQVDSQVTMMFWYRQQPGQSLTLIATANQGSEATYESGFVIDKFPISRPNLTFSTLTVSNMSPEDSSIYLCSVEGSGYTFGSGTRLTVV.